This T cell receptor (beta chain) emerged from a study of blood T cell repertoires in COVID-19. Study in general: COVID-19 samples, acute and convalescent, were from the United States, Italy and Spain. Sample material is recorded as cDNA or gDNA derived from T cells, B-cell-depleted T cells, or PBMCs.

Per the study methods: Reference gene primer amplification in the assay estimated nucleated cell counts. Sequenced by immunoSEQ multiplex PCR; TCRdb stores in-frame clones only, minus some. V, J and clone size were drawn from that table, and D and trimming were deduced from the DNA. The sample carries around 12,000 clones, roughly 90% recorded once. The CDR3 spans 15 residues. Germline V gene data show CDR1 as SGHTA and CDR2 as FQGNSA. Trimming at V came to 1 base and at J to 6 bases, leaving 7 bases not matched to a gene. The chain has TRBV7-2 and TRBJ1-1; 8 positions agree with TRBD1. The sequenced sample consisted of peripheral blood. The origin of this receptor is a human donor in a cohort sampled during active COVID-19. The DNA for the CDR3 is TGTGCCAGCAGCTTAGTTCCAGGGGGCGCCTCTGAAGCTTTCTTT. This gives the protein CASSLVPGGASEAFF.